The clone carrying this T cell receptor beta chain was counted a single time. This CDR3 contains 15 residues. Germline V gives CDR1 LNHDA, CDR2 SQIVND (reference sequence). V was trimmed by 4 bases and J by 7 bases, leaving 16 bases between them. The data derive from a study of blood T cell repertoires in COVID-19. Here immunoSEQ multiplex PCR was the method, and the copy in TCRdb shows in-frame clones only, minus some. The table records approximately 260,000 clones, around 90% of them present only once. The sample comprised PBMCs or T cells enriched from blood (not recorded which). The TCR originated in a woman between 18 and 30 years old who had recovered from COVID-19. The chain has TRBV19 and TRBJ1-4, with D possibly TRBD1 on 5 matching bases. The CDR3 loop reads CASSKGWQGGEKLFF. The DNA for the CDR3 is TGTGCCAGTAGTAAAGGATGGCAGGGTGGTGAAAAACTGTTTTTT.